This T cell receptor (beta chain) comes out of a study of T cells in tuberculosis. Turning to the study itself: A South African cohort included IGRA-negative adolescents, latently infected IGRA-positive adolescents and adults with active tuberculosis.

TCRdb's copy holds only in-frame clones and misses some; the assay was immunoSEQ multiplex PCR. The repertoire holds tens of thousands of clones, with more than 90% as singletons. Trimming at V came to 1 base and at J to 4 bases, leaving 3 bases not matched to a gene. This CDR3 comprises 15 residues. Looked up from germline, CDR1 is SEHNR and CDR2 is FQNEAQ (reference sequence). The source is a donor aged 10 to 29 with latent tuberculosis or without tuberculosis infection. Some clones in this sample may be carry-over from other donors' samples. Sequencing was performed on PBMCs. The rearrangement links TRBV7-9 to TRBJ2-1; 8 nucleotides line up with TRBD1. The CDR3 DNA reads as TGTGCCAGCAGCTTAGAGGGACAGGTATACAATGAGCAGTTCTTC. This translates into CASSLEGQVYNEQFF.